The clone carrying this T cell receptor (beta chain) was seen only a few times. The antigen remains unidentified. These data come from a study of T cells after yellow fever vaccination. General observations from the study: Boosting was followed by the reappearance of most primary-vaccination clones (around 96% CD4, about 90% CD8). One caveat is that FACS-sorted repertoires could contain abundant clonotypes contaminating from the bulk population. Across the CD4 and CD8 compartments, a small share of clonotypes was present in both. Though it reached lower strength, the secondary response hit its peak faster, day 5 versus 15.

TCRdb recomputed calls from the 5' RACE reads with MiXCR, one row per CDR3 protein. The profile shows roughly 500,000 distinct CDR3 sequences, roughly 21% of them singletons. Germline trimming cut 5 bases from V and 5 bases from J; bases unmatched to any gene: 11. The CDR3 length is 15 residues. CDR1 is DFQATT, CDR2 SNEGSKA, per germline (reference sequence). This sample comprised PBMCs, obtained 15 days after the yellow fever booster vaccination. The source of this sequence is a man under 40 who received the YFV17D yellow fever vaccine. The V and J genes are TRBV20-1 and TRBJ2-5; 10 nucleotides match TRBD2. As DNA, the CDR3 is TGCAGTGCTGGCCGACTAGCGGGTGGTTGGGAGACCCAGTACTTC. Protein product: CSAGRLAGGWETQYF.